This TCR beta chain was sequenced during a study of memory CD8 T cells in hepatitis C reinfection. Study context: A couple of donors resolved primary infection, then developed chronic reinfection. Reinfection meant HCV RNA positivity after two negatives ≥60 days apart.

This sample's time point: late/post reinfection, 12 to 24 weeks after detection. TCR sequencing was done directly ex vivo on sorted cells, without expansion in vitro. This clone was seen a few times. The assay was immunoSEQ multiplex PCR, and TCRdb's table has in-frame clones only and misses some. This repertoire shows some 5,000 clones, around 90% found once; its top ten account for about 26%. CDR1 SGHVS and CDR2 FQNEAQ come from the germline V gene. The CDR3 sequence is 15 residues long. The V and J ends lost 5 bases and 3 bases, in that order; junction bases with no gene match: 9. This sequence was found in a man in his fifties or sixties with hepatitis C virus infection. Sequenced: naive CD8+ T cells sorted from blood. The chain joins TRBV7-8 to TRBJ2-7; 8 bases agree with TRBD2. CDR3 bases: TGTGCCAGCAGCCCGGGAGCGGGAGTTTTCTACGAGCAGTACTTC. Translating it yields CASSPGAGVFYEQYF.